Sequencing of this T cell receptor beta chain was carried out in a study of T-cell reconstitution after alpha-beta-depleted transplantation in children (TCRdb year 2016). Regarding the research as a whole: T-cell immune reconstitution after TCRalphabeta/CD19-depleted allogeneic hematopoietic cell transplantation in children was quantitatively tracked in the study by means of TCR repertoire profiling. What the research found in general, with its limitations: The high TCRbeta diversity at day 60 in some patients was ascribed to recipient T cells and intrathymic progenitors that had survived conditioning. Apparently early alphabetaT-cell count recovery about two months after transplant reportedly relied on only several hundred rapidly expanded clones derived from non-depleted graft cells. The frequencies of hyperexpanded clones fell over the following months, and after one year, T-cell counts and TCRbeta diversity were mostly attributed to newly produced T cells.

The treatment or condition label corresponds to: allogeneic hematopoietic cell transplantation with graft depleted of TCRalphabeta T cells and CD19 B cells. TCRalphabeta/CD19-depleted allogeneic hematopoietic cell grafts were given to the transplant recipients, all of whom were children. Comment on this clonotype: The specificity of this receptor is unknown. No base-level quality is on record; no much larger clone is a single base apart.

The library was obtained by PCR. For sequencing, an Illumina HiSeq 2500 was employed. To normalize quantification of the TCRbeta repertoire, the TCR libraries were built with molecular barcoding that relied on unique molecular identifiers. TCRdb reanalyzed the raw reads on its own, using fastp at Q25 for trimming and MiXCR for clone calling, and kept in-frame beta chains. Identical CDR3 protein sequences are pooled into one entry, listed with their most common genes and DNA. The sample table records 200,000 to 300,000 distinct CDR3 sequences; about 25% of these occur just once. The ten largest clones capture more than 2% of the sample. V is pruned by 0 bases and J by 10 bases, leaving 4 bases of the junction without a gene match. The CDR3 numbers 13 residues from cysteine through phenylalanine. The only DNA kept is the CDR3, 39 bases in frame from the first base. Looking up the germline V gene yields CDR1 SGHTA and CDR2 FQGTGA.

The rearranged chain carries TRBV7-3 and TRBJ2-3, with 7 bases in between that match TRBD2. The sample was PBMCs, taken before TCRalphabeta/CD19-depleted stem cell transplant. This TCR was sampled from a girl aged 2 to 10 with Fanconi anemia, due to receive a stem cell transplant. For the CDR3, the sequence is CASSLTRTSSQYF. The DNA sequence is given as TGTGCCAGCAGCTTAACGCGGACTAGTTCGCAGTATTTT.